This entry lists 23 T cell receptor beta chains sequenced from one sample in a study of shared clonotypes between healthy human individuals (dated by TCRdb to the early 2020s). To prepare the library, the immunoSEQ multiplex PCR assay was applied. TCRdb holds this immuneACCESS table with in-frame rearrangements only. Some clones are missing; in checked studies, unresolved V genes explain under half, and the rest has no known cause. For this sample the table gives approximately 2.1 million clones, of which more than 80% were detected only once. 0.35% to 0.5% of the sample belongs to the ten largest clones. The sequenced material came from naive CD4+ T cells from PBMCs. Explained via the paper, the cell subset or site label denotes: CD45RA+ positively selected. The receptors stem from a man aged 18 to 35 in good health. Some clones in this sample may be carry-over from other donors' samples.

Concerning this clone itself: This same CDR3 is encoded by further DNA sequences in the sample. The chain employs TRBV5-1 and TRBJ2-1, with D unresolved. The length of the CDR3 is 13 residues. Trimming cost V 0 bases and J 7 bases, with 8 bases left between them. CDR1 is SGHRS, CDR2 YFSETQ, per germline. CDR3 in amino acids: CASSLGQDNEQFF. In DNA, the CDR3 is TGCGCCAGCAGCTTGGGGCAGGATAATGAGCAGTTCTTC.

This clone appeared once. This chain joins TRBV18 and TRBJ2-1; perhaps TRBD2 as D (5 bases). V was pared by 4 bases and J by 3 bases, with 13 bases between. The CDR3 has 15 amino acids. CDR1 KGHSH and CDR2 LQKENI come from the germline V gene. The CDR3 DNA reads TGTGCCAGCTCACTTGCTACCGGGAACTACAATGAGCAGTTCTTC. This sequence encodes CASSLATGNYNEQFF.

This chain links TRBV13 with TRBJ2-7, with D unresolved. Trimming cost V 2 bases and J 2 bases, with 10 bases left between them. Germline values: CDR1 PRHDT, CDR2 FYEKMQ (reference sequence). The CDR3 covers 14 residues. The CDR3 sequence is CASSLSREAYEQYF. CDR3 bases: TGTGCCAGCAGCTTATCCCGAGAGGCCTACGAGCAGTACTTC.

J is TRBJ2-7 and V is TRBV4-3; 8 bases align to TRBD2. The germline gives CDR1 LGHNA, CDR2 YSLEER. The CDR3 is 16 residues long. The junction had 11 bases not matched to a gene; V was cut back by 5 bases and J by 2 bases. The CDR3 nucleotides read TGCGCCAGCAGCAAATACGTTACTAGCGGTACCTACGAGCAGTACTTC. Amino acid sequence: CASSKYVTSGTYEQYF.

This rearrangement joins TRBV5-1 to TRBJ2-3; 9 bases agree with TRBD1. Germline V lookup: CDR1 SGHRS, CDR2 YFSETQ. J lost 1 base, V lost 4 bases, and 4 bases had no gene match. This CDR3 contains 15 residues. This chain's CDR3 is CASSRDRDRTDTQYF. The DNA for the CDR3 is TGCGCCAGCAGCCGGGACAGGGACCGCACAGATACGCAGTATTTT.

The rearrangement links TRBV4-1 to TRBJ1-4, with D perhaps matching TRBD1 (5 bases). Germline lookup yields CDR1 MGHRA and CDR2 YSYEKL. V dropped 1 base and J dropped 7 bases, with 16 bases sitting between them. The CDR3 consists of 16 residues. DNA of the CDR3: TGCGCCAGCAGCCAAGCCCGGGGCCAAGGTAGTGAAAAACTGTTTTTT. It translates to CASSQARGQGSEKLFF.

The count of this clone is one. This rearrangement joins TRBV11-2 to TRBJ1-5; D uncertain. The CDR3 runs 13 residues. Germline-derived CDR1 and CDR2 are SGHAT and FQNNGV. V was clipped by 1 base and J by 3 bases, with 4 bases between them. The CDR3 DNA reads as TGTGCCAGCAGCTTAGTACACAATCAGCCCCAGCATTTT. Its translation is CASSLVHNQPQHF.

The chain is built from TRBV28 and TRBJ1-5, with 8 positions matching TRBD1. The trim removed 5 bases at V and 5 bases at J, leaving 8 bases unmatched. The CDR3 contains 15 residues. Per germline, CDR1 MDHEN and CDR2 SYDVKM. The CDR3 region has the DNA TGTGCCAGCAGTCCTAGGGGACAGGTGGATCAGCCCCAGCATTTT. Amino acid sequence: CASSPRGQVDQPQHF.

About this clone: Additional DNA sequences in this sample encode the identical CDR3. The chain has TRBV28 and TRBJ1-5, with D unclear. This CDR3 spans 12 amino acids. The germline gives CDR1 MDHEN, CDR2 SYDVKM. Trimming pared 4 bases from V and 7 bases from J, leaving 8 bases between. The CDR3 sequence is CASSYRGQPQHF. CDR3 sequence (DNA): TGTGCCAGCAGTTACCGCGGCCAGCCCCAGCATTTT.

CDR3: CSVARDSQGETQYF. Written as DNA, the CDR3 is TGCAGCGTGGCTCGGGACAGCCAAGGAGAGACCCAGTACTTC. The rearrangement joins TRBV29-1 to TRBJ2-5; 7 nucleotides match TRBD1. The CDR3 spans 14 residues. V shed 6 bases, J shed 4 bases, and the junction held 11 bases outside the gene matches. The germline V gene has CDR1 SQVTM and CDR2 ANQGSEA.

The chain employs TRBV5-1 and TRBJ2-1; 10 bases agree with TRBD2. Germline lookup yields CDR1 SGHRS and CDR2 YFSETQ. The CDR3 is 16 amino acids. J was trimmed by 6 bases and V by 4 bases; bases with no gene match: 10. CDR3 amino acids: CASSKQPGLASNEQFF. CDR3 sequence (DNA): TGCGCCAGCAGCAAACAACCGGGACTAGCGAGCAATGAGCAGTTCTTC.

The chain combines TRBV9 with TRBJ2-7; maybe TRBD2 (6 bases). Germline V lookup: CDR1 SGDLS, CDR2 YYNGEE. V was trimmed by 2 bases and J by 2 bases, leaving 14 bases between them. The CDR3 is 15 residues long. In nucleotides, the CDR3 is TGTGCCAGCAGCGTGGACGGGACTGGAACCTACGAGCAGTACTTC. The encoded protein is CASSVDGTGTYEQYF.

V is TRBV14 and J is TRBJ2-1, with D perhaps being TRBD1 or TRBD2 (6 bases each). V dropped 5 bases and J dropped 7 bases, with 18 bases sitting between them. The V gene's germline CDR1 is SGHDN and CDR2 FVKESK. The CDR3 spans 15 residues. The CDR3 loop reads CASSEWRGRWNEQFF. CDR3 sequence (DNA): TGTGCCAGCAGCGAGTGGAGGGGGAGATGGAATGAGCAGTTCTTC.

V usage is TRBV6-1 and J usage is TRBJ2-7, with D hard to call. Germline V gives CDR1 MNHNS, CDR2 SASEGT. With 2 bases removed from V and 2 bases from J, the gap between germline ends came to 13 bases. CDR3 length equals 15 residues. This chain's CDR3 is CASSEWTPTPYEQYF. The CDR3, as DNA: TGTGCCAGCAGTGAATGGACCCCTACCCCCTACGAGCAGTACTTC.

The chain joins TRBV30 to TRBJ2-2, with unresolved D. The ends were cut back, 8 bases at V and 0 bases at J, with 4 bases in the middle. Per the germline V gene, CDR1 is GTSNPN and CDR2 is SVGIG (reference sequence). CDR3 length: 11 residues. The CDR3 DNA sequence: TGTGCCACGGCGAACACCGGGGAGCTGTTTTTT. This encodes CATANTGELFF.

V gene TRBV5-1 combines with J gene TRBJ1-1; D unresolved. The CDR3 has 15 amino acids. In germline, CDR1 is SGHRS, CDR2 YFSETQ. Trimming shortened V by 3 bases and J by 7 bases, and 19 bases separated the two germline ends. Written as DNA, the CDR3 is TGCGCCAGCAGCTCAAACGGTCAGCCTTTTAATGAAGCTTTCTTT. Translated, it gives CASSSNGQPFNEAFF.

The V and J genes are TRBV6-5 and TRBJ2-2; D call uncertain. The CDR3 length is 13 residues. The V and J ends lost 6 bases and 5 bases respectively, with 10 bases between them. Germline V gives CDR1 MNHEY, CDR2 SVGAGI. The CDR3 region has the DNA TGTGCCAGCAGGGTGGATGGTACCGGGGAGCTGTTTTTT. The encoded protein is CASRVDGTGELFF.

This clone was detected once. This rearrangement joins TRBV10-3 to TRBJ2-5, with D perhaps being TRBD1 or TRBD2 (5 bases each). V was cut by 4 bases and J by 8 bases, with 17 bases left in between. This CDR3 is 14 amino acids long. From germline, CDR1 is ENHRY and CDR2 SYGVKD. CDR3 amino acids: CAISALPGGDTQYF. The CDR3 region has the DNA TGTGCCATCAGTGCACTCCCCGGTGGGGACACCCAGTACTTC.

This chain uses TRBV15 with TRBJ1-1; the match to TRBD1 covers 8 bases. V trimming: 1 base; J trimming: 2 bases; junction bases outside the gene matches: 9. Germline V gene data show CDR1 as LNHNV and CDR2 as YYDKDF (reference sequence). This CDR3 region has 17 residues. CDR3 DNA: TGTGCCACCAGCAGAGGGGCAGGGGGCGTGGGAAACACTGAAGCTTTCTTT. This sequence encodes CATSRGAGGVGNTEAFF.

CDR3 DNA: TGTGCCAGCTCACATGACAGGAACACTGAAGCTTTCTTT. It translates to CASSHDRNTEAFF. V is TRBV18 and J is TRBJ1-1; perhaps TRBD1 as D (5 bases). This CDR3 has 13 amino acids. Per the germline V gene, CDR1 is KGHSH and CDR2 is LQKENI. Trimming took off 4 bases at V and 1 base at J, with 7 bases between the two ends.

J is TRBJ2-7 and V is TRBV9; 8 bases agree with TRBD1. Germline CDR1 reads SGDLS; CDR2 reads YYNGEE. V was clipped by 2 bases and J by 5 bases; unmatched bases: 6. There are 14 residues in the CDR3. CDR3 coding DNA: TGTGCCAGCAGCGTCAGAGGACAGGGAGACGAGCAGTACTTC. This sequence encodes CASSVRGQGDEQYF.

The chain carries TRBV2 and TRBJ1-4; the match to TRBD1 covers 7 bases. V trimming: 5 bases; J trimming: 8 bases; junction bases outside the gene matches: 8. Germline V CDR1 and CDR2: SNHLY, FYNNEI. The CDR3 has 14 residues. The CDR3 sequence is CASSYGDSQEKLFF. The DNA of the CDR3 is TGTGCCAGCAGTTATGGGGACAGCCAGGAAAAACTGTTTTTT. The entire variable domain, with the rest obtained from reference TRBV2 and TRBJ1-4, is as follows: EPEVTQTPSHQVTQMGQEVILRCVPISNHLYFYWYRQILGQKVEFLVSFYNNEISEKSEIFDDQFSVERPDGSNFTLKIRSTKLEDSAMYFCASSYGDSQEKLFFGSGTQLSVL.

Concerning this clone: This sample also contains other DNA sequences that code for the same CDR3. The V call is TRBV9, the J call TRBJ2-2; D remains unclear. The CDR3 runs to 14 residues. Germline CDR1 SGDLS, CDR2 YYNGEE. The V end lost 0 bases, the J end lost 5 bases, and 8 bases lay between the germline ends. The CDR3 nucleotides read TGTGCCAGCAGCGTAGTTGGGGTTACCGGGGAGCTGTTTTTT. The encoded protein is CASSVVGVTGELFF.